This TCR beta chain was recorded in a study of identical twins (dated by TCRdb to about 2016). Notes on the research overall: To test whether fetal clonotypes persist, the study used deep sequencing on TCR alpha and beta repertoires from monozygotic twins, unrelated adults of various ages, and cord blood. To rule out contamination, the twin experiments were replicated at different times with different library preparation protocols.

This clonotype was detected ten times or more. This receptor's antigen is unknown. Base qualities were left out, and no much larger clone turns up one base away. Every donor was a healthy Caucasian. Miltenyi CD45RO+ enrichment and human naive T-cell isolation kits were used to isolate memory (CD45RO+) and naive T cells from PBMC. Library construction relied on 5' RACE. These reads were obtained on an Illumina HiSeq 2000. A universal primer binding site was introduced by template switching, and a unique molecular identifier was present in the final cDNA, enabling accurate counting of TCR cDNA molecules. Specific primers in the conserved constant-segment region were used to synthesize first-strand cDNA for TCR alpha and beta chains. To control for contamination, each cDNA library was double barcoded with a SMART-Mk sample barcode plus Illumina barcodes. TruSeq adapter sequences, together with Illumina sample barcodes, were added in two successive PCR steps. The Illumina HiSeq platform was used with custom primers to sequence TCR alpha and beta cDNA libraries. In the authors' own workflow: Unique molecular identifiers were extracted from raw reads with MiGEC, and CDR3 positions were determined with MiXCR. Recombination models were inferred per individual with the repgenHMM and IGoR tools using an EM algorithm. The tcR package in R was used for shared clonotype analysis, with sharing normalized by the product of cloneset sizes. To study raw recombination without the effects of thymic and clonal selection, out-of-frame nonproductive sequences were analyzed. TCRdb ran its own pipeline on the public reads, namely fastp trimming at Q25 and MiXCR clone calling, and kept in-frame beta chains. Rows matching on CDR3 protein sequence are summarized as one entry with the most common DNA and genes. Here the V and J calls rest on TCRdb's processing, not on the authors' analysis. The table for this sample lists around 160,000 distinct CDR3 sequences; roughly 3.5% of them were counted only once. The top ten hold more than 7% of the sample.

Overall results and qualifications from the work: Abundant cord blood beta clonotypes carried fewer insertions; young adult naive repertoires showed a weaker similar trend, while memory repertoires showed none. Excess twin sharing in beta out-of-frame sequences was weaker because fewer shared sequences lowered the signal-to-noise ratio. Out-of-frame TCR alpha sequences shared between twins showed an excess of low generation-probability sequences compared with coincidental sharing between unrelated individuals. Zero-insertion analyses could be partly confounded by invariant T cells such as MAIT and iNKT, though diverse VJ usage argued against such confounding for most clonotypes. Recombination models systematically underestimated out-of-frame TCR alpha sharing in monozygotic twins but agreed with sharing between unrelated individuals. Because the same donors could not be followed over many years, conclusions were based on cross-sectional statistical analysis.

From cysteine to phenylalanine, the CDR3 is 13 amino acids long. Only the CDR3 part of the read is kept: 39 bases, read in frame from the first base. Relative to germline, V is 7 bases shorter and J is 0 bases shorter, with 10 bases between their ends. CDR1 and CDR2, per the germline V gene, are SQVTM and ANQGSEA. The rearrangement joined TRBV29-1 to TRBJ2-1; tentative D gene TRBD2, with 7 bases matching. This receptor was identified in a man between 18 and 29 years old in good health. Material for sequencing was memory T cells sorted from blood. According to the study, the label for this sample's cell subset or site signals: CD45RO+ enriched T cells. The sequence in DNA is TGCAGCGGGGGGGGACACTCCTACAATGAGCAGTTCTTC. This yields the protein CSGGGHSYNEQFF.